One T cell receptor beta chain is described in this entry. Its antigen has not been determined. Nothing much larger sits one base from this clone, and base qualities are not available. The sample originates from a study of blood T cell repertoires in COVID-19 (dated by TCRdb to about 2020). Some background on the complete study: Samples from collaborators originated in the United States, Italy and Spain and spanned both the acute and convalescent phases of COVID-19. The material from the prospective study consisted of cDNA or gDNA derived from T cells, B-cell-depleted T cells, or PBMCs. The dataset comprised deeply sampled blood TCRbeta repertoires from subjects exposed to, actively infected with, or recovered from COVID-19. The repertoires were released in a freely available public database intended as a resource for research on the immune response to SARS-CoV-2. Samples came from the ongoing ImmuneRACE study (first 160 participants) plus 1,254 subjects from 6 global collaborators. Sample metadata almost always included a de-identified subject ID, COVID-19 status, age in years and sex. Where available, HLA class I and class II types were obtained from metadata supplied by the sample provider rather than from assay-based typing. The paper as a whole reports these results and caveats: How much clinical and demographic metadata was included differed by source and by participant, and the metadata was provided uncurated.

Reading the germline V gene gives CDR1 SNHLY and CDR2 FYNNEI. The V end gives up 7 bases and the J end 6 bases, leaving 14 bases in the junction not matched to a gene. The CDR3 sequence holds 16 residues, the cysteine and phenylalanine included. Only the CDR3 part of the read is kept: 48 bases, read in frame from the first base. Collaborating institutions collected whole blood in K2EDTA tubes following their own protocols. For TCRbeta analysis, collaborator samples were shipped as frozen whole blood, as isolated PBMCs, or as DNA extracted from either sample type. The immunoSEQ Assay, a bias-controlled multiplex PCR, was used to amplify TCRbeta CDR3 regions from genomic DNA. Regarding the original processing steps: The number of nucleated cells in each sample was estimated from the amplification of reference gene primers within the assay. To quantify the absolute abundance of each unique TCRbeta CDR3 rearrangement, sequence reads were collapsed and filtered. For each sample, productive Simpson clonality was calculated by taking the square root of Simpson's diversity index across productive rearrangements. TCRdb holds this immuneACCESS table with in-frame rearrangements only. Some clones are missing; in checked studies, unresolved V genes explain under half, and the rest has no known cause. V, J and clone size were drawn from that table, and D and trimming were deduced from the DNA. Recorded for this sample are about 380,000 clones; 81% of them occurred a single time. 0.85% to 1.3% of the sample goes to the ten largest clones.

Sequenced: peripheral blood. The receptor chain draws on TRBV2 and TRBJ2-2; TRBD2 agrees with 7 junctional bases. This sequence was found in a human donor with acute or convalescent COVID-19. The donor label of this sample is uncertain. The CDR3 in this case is CASIIGGRGRAGELFF. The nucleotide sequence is TGTGCCAGCATCATCGGTGGGAGGGGCAGAGCCGGGGAGCTGTTTTTT.